These 32 T cell receptor beta chains were sequenced from one sample in a study of blood T cell repertoires in COVID-19. The table came from immunoSEQ multiplex PCR; TCRdb's copy has only in-frame clones and leaves some out. This sample has roughly 380,000 clones, with about 90% found just once. Input material: PBMCs or T cells enriched from blood (not recorded which). The receptors shown here come from a woman in her thirties who had recovered from COVID-19.

V is TRBV5-5 and J is TRBJ1-4; D perhaps matches TRBD1 (5 bases). Germline CDR1 reads SGHKS; CDR2 reads YYEKEE (reference sequence). Trimming pared 0 bases from V and 7 bases from J, leaving 25 bases between. The CDR3 totals 19 residues. In nucleotides, the CDR3 is TGTGCCAGCAGCTTGGTCGCTTGGGGGGATTCTAATAGATTTGAAAAACTGTTTTTT. Protein: CASSLVAWGDSNRFEKLFF.

This clone was counted between two and nine times. Other DNA sequences in this sample translate to the same CDR3. The chain has TRBV6-5 and TRBJ2-7; 14 positions match TRBD2. J gave up 3 bases and V 2 bases, and 0 bases lay outside the gene matches. CDR1 and CDR2 (germline): MNHEY, SVGAGI. The CDR3 contains 15 residues. Here the CDR3 reads CASSYGTSGSYEQYF. CDR3 bases: TGTGCCAGCAGTTACGGGACTAGCGGGAGCTACGAGCAGTACTTC.

This clone was seen a single time. This chain uses TRBV2 with TRBJ2-2; maybe TRBD2 (6 bases). Germline CDR1 is SNHLY and CDR2 is FYNNEI. Trimming left V 4 bases short and J 2 bases short, with 11 bases between. This CDR3 is built from 15 residues. CDR3 in DNA: TGTGCCAGCAGTGCAGGGACTTTAAACACCGGGGAGCTGTTTTTT. Residues: CASSAGTLNTGELFF.

This clone was detected only once. The chain employs TRBV27 and TRBJ1-5; 7 bases agree with TRBD1. J lost 3 bases, V lost 2 bases, and 4 bases had no gene match. Germline V gene sequence: CDR1 MNHEY, CDR2 SMNVEV (reference sequence). The CDR3 extends over 15 amino acids. The CDR3 is CASSLEGGNNQPQHF. CDR3 in DNA: TGTGCCAGCAGTTTAGAAGGGGGCAACAATCAGCCCCAGCATTTT.

This clone occurred a few times. The CDR3 spells CASRPSRGKGVYEQYF. In DNA form, the CDR3 reads TGTGCCAGCAGGCCCTCCCGAGGGAAGGGAGTCTACGAGCAGTACTTC. The chain uses TRBV14 and TRBJ2-7, with D perhaps matching TRBD2 (5 bases). Germline values: CDR1 SGHDN, CDR2 FVKESK. V shed 6 bases and J shed 3 bases, with 21 bases lying between them. This CDR3 is built from 16 residues.

This chain uses TRBV18 with TRBJ1-5; 12 bases map to TRBD1. The length of the CDR3 is 16 residues. From germline, CDR1 is KGHSH and CDR2 LQKENI. V lost 3 bases, J lost 4 bases, and 4 bases stayed unmatched. CDR3: CASSPGQGAQNQPQHF. The CDR3 coding sequence is TGTGCCAGCTCACCGGGACAGGGGGCGCAGAATCAGCCCCAGCATTTT.

The rearrangement joins TRBV19 to TRBJ1-2, with D possibly matching TRBD1 (5 bases). CDR3 length: 15 amino acids. Germline V gene data show CDR1 as LNHDA and CDR2 as SQIVND (reference sequence). Deletions cut 3 bases from V and 8 bases from J, with 19 bases between. The CDR3 is CASSIQGTGTTGYTF. CDR3 sequence (DNA): TGTGCCAGTAGTATTCAGGGTACCGGAACCACCGGCTACACCTTC. Supplemented by reference TRBV19 and TRBJ1-2, the full variable domain reads DGGITQSPKYLFRKEGQNVTLSCEQNLNHDAMYWYRQDPGQGLRLIYYSQIVNDFQKGDIAEGYSVSREKKESFPLTVTSAQKNPTAFYLCASSIQGTGTTGYTFGSGTRLTVV.

Concerning this clone itself: Compared with germline, one end of the junction differs, possibly owing to a read error. This chain joins TRBV7-2 and TRBJ2-5, with D perhaps matching TRBD2 (5 bases). Germline V gene sequence: CDR1 SGHTA, CDR2 FQGNSA. There are 13 residues in the CDR3. The DNA for the CDR3 is TGTGCCAGCAGTTTAGGACTCCCAGAGACCCAGTACTTC. As protein: CASSLGLPETQYF.

The chain combines TRBV10-3 with TRBJ2-2; 9 nucleotides agree with TRBD2. This CDR3 contains 16 residues. After removal of 3 bases from V and 6 bases from J, the junction contained 8 bases not matched to a gene. Germline V CDR1 and CDR2: ENHRY, SYGVKD. In DNA form, the CDR3 reads TGTGCCATCAGTGACTTAGCGGGAGAAGGGGCCGGGGAGCTGTTTTTT. This codes for CAISDLAGEGAGELFF.

The chain has TRBV4-2 and TRBJ2-2; a possible D gene is TRBD2 (6 bases). The length of the CDR3 is 14 residues. Germline V gene lookup returns CDR1 LGHNA and CDR2 YNFKEQ. Trimming cost V 4 bases and J 6 bases, with 12 bases left between them. CDR3 sequence: CASSLPGRSGELFF. The CDR3 coding sequence is TGTGCCAGCAGCCTTCCTGGGAGGTCCGGGGAGCTGTTTTTT.

The chain employs TRBV4-1 and TRBJ1-2, with D possibly matching TRBD1 (6 bases). This CDR3 comprises 15 residues. Per germline, CDR1 MGHRA and CDR2 YSYEKL. V shed 3 bases and J shed 1 base, with 12 bases lying between them. DNA for the CDR3: TGCGCCAGCAGCCAGTACAGGGATGTTAACTATGGCTACACCTTC. It is translated as CASSQYRDVNYGYTF.

This rearrangement joins TRBV30 to TRBJ1-1; 8 bases agree with TRBD1. Unmatched junction bases numbered 15, after V lost 4 bases and J lost 5 bases. There are 16 residues in the CDR3. The germline gives CDR1 GTSNPN, CDR2 SVGIG (reference sequence). This chain's CDR3 is CAWTLYPRDRRTEAFF. Written as DNA, the CDR3 is TGTGCCTGGACCCTCTATCCCCGGGACAGGAGGACTGAAGCTTTCTTT.

The gene calls are TRBV7-2 and TRBJ2-1; no clear D. The CDR3 covers 14 residues. Germline CDR1 and CDR2: SGHTA and FQGNSA. V was pared by 1 base and J by 5 bases, with 9 bases between. The CDR3 DNA reads as TGTGCCAGCAGCTTAGAAGATTGGCACAATGAGCAGTTCTTC. Translating it yields CASSLEDWHNEQFF.

The rearrangement joins TRBV14 to TRBJ2-7; 8 positions match TRBD1. Germline values: CDR1 SGHDN, CDR2 FVKESK. The junction had 7 bases not matched to a gene; V was cut back by 0 bases and J by 6 bases. This CDR3 comprises 15 residues. CDR3 region: CASSQEWTGRSEQYF. The CDR3 nucleotides read TGTGCCAGCAGCCAAGAATGGACAGGGCGGAGCGAGCAGTACTTC.

The V call is TRBV15, the J call TRBJ2-3; 11 bases agree with TRBD2. Germline V CDR1 and CDR2: LNHNV, YYDKDF (reference sequence). This CDR3 comprises 17 residues. With 1 base clipped from V and 6 bases from J, the junction kept 9 bases outside the gene matches. As DNA, the CDR3 is TGTGCCACCAGCAGAGGGGGGACTAGCGGACGCCGGGATACGCAGTATTTT. Translation: CATSRGGTSGRRDTQYF.

The rearrangement joins TRBV5-1 to TRBJ1-2; 8 bases fit TRBD1. The CDR3 sequence is 15 residues long. V trimming: 2 bases; J trimming: 1 base; junction bases outside the gene matches: 4. CDR1 is SGHRS, CDR2 YFSETQ, per germline. The CDR3: CASSFVTGGNYGYTF. The CDR3 DNA reads as TGCGCCAGCAGCTTTGTTACAGGGGGTAACTATGGCTACACCTTC. Drawing the rest from reference TRBV5-1 and TRBJ1-2, the complete variable domain is KAGVTQTPRYLIKTRGQQVTLSCSPISGHRSVSWYQQTPGQGLQFLFEYFSETQRNKGNFPGRFSGRQFSNSRSEMNVSTLELGDSALYLCASSFVTGGNYGYTFGSGTRLTVV.

This clone was seen more than once but under ten times. The chain carries TRBV11-2 and TRBJ2-1; TRBD2 matches 12 bases. This CDR3 has 15 amino acids. CDR1 is SGHAT and CDR2 is FQNNGV in the germline V gene. V shed 5 bases, J shed 7 bases, and the junction held 6 bases outside the gene matches. The CDR3 DNA reads TGTGCCAGCAGCCTGACTAGCGGGAGCGGTAATGAGCAGTTCTTC. It codes for CASSLTSGSGNEQFF.

The chain employs TRBV11-2 and TRBJ1-4, with 9 bases fitting TRBD1. The CDR3 is made up of 19 amino acids. Trimming at V came to 5 bases and at J to 0 bases, leaving 13 bases not matched to a gene. Germline V gives CDR1 SGHAT, CDR2 FQNNGV. The CDR3 coding sequence is TGTGCCAGCAGCCCCCGGGACAGGGAAATCTTCCCAACTAATGAAAAACTGTTTTTT. Amino acid sequence: CASSPRDREIFPTNEKLFF.

The DNA of the CDR3 is TGCGCCAGCAGAGTAGCGGTCCAAGAGACCCAGTACTTC. Protein: CASRVAVQETQYF. The chain combines TRBV5-1 with TRBJ2-5, with D tentatively TRBD2 (6 bases). CDR3 size: 13 residues. CDR1 and CDR2 from the germline V gene are SGHRS and YFSETQ. Trimming took off 5 bases at V and 1 base at J, with 9 bases between the two ends.

The J gene is TRBJ2-7, the V gene TRBV7-2, with TRBD1 matching over 12 bases. CDR1 is SGHTA, CDR2 FQGNSA, per germline. The V and J ends lost 3 bases and 12 bases, in that order; junction bases with no gene match: 9. The CDR3 runs 14 residues. CDR3 loop: CASSLPGQGAGWYF. CDR3 bases: TGTGCCAGCAGCTTGCCGGGACAGGGGGCGGGCTGGTACTTC.

This sequence joins TRBV12-3 or TRBV12-4 and TRBJ1-2; possibly TRBD1 for D (5 bases). The CDR3 loop spans 13 amino acids. V was pared by 6 bases and J by 2 bases, with 10 bases between. The CDR3 DNA is TGTGCCAGCAGGTACGACAGAAACTATGGCTACACCTTC. The encoded protein is CASRYDRNYGYTF.

The chain couples TRBV5-1 to TRBJ2-7; 9 bases fit TRBD2. The CDR3 consists of 15 residues. The J segment lost 2 bases and the V segment lost 7 bases, leaving 10 bases of the junction unmatched. Germline values: CDR1 SGHRS, CDR2 YFSETQ. CDR3: CASLPGAGGPYEQYF. Written as DNA, the CDR3 is TGCGCCAGCCTTCCGGGGGCGGGAGGGCCCTACGAGCAGTACTTC.

The chain links TRBV12-3 or TRBV12-4 to TRBJ2-3; D not certain. V was cut by 8 bases and J by 1 base, with 10 bases left in between. CDR3 length: 13 residues. In DNA, the CDR3 is TGTGCCAGCCTGTTCCCGGGCACAGATACGCAGTATTTT. Protein: CASLFPGTDTQYF.

This sequence joins TRBV27 and TRBJ2-7; TRBD2 matches at 14 bases. V was clipped by 6 bases and J by 2 bases; unmatched bases: 12. The germline V gene has CDR1 MNHEY and CDR2 SMNVEV (reference sequence). The length of the CDR3 is 18 residues. In nucleotides, the CDR3 is TGTGCCAGCAGCCCAATTGGGACTAGCGGGAGTATCACCTACGAGCAGTACTTC. This encodes CASSPIGTSGSITYEQYF.

V is TRBV7-2 and J is TRBJ1-6; TRBD1 matches at 10 bases. This CDR3 is 16 amino acids long. Germline CDR1 reads SGHTA; CDR2 reads FQGNSA. V trimming: 5 bases; J trimming: 8 bases; junction bases outside the gene matches: 9. This CDR3 is CASSKAGTGVDSPLHF. The CDR3 coding sequence is TGTGCCAGCAGCAAAGCCGGGACAGGGGTAGATTCACCCCTCCACTTT.

This chain connects TRBV7-9 to TRBJ2-7, with 8 bases aligning to TRBD2. Trimming cost V 0 bases and J 3 bases; bases outside gene matches: 4. The CDR3 sequence is 15 residues long. CDR1 and CDR2 from the germline V gene are SEHNR and FQNEAQ (reference sequence). CDR3 protein: CASSLAGGGIYEQYF. The CDR3 DNA sequence: TGTGCCAGCAGCTTAGCCGGCGGGGGGATCTACGAGCAGTACTTC.

The chain recombines TRBV7-6 with TRBJ1-6; D unclear. V was pared by 6 bases and J by 4 bases, with 7 bases between. CDR3 size: 13 residues. CDR1 and CDR2 (germline): SGHVS, FNYEAQ. CDR3 nucleotides: TGTGCCAGCAGTCCGGGTTATAATTCACCCCTCCACTTT. Protein: CASSPGYNSPLHF.

The chain carries TRBV5-1 and TRBJ2-3; D uncertain. The CDR3 has 16 residues. The V end lost 4 bases, the J end lost 0 bases, and 15 bases lay between the germline ends. The germline CDR1 and CDR2 sequences are SGHRS and YFSETQ. CDR3 DNA sequence: TGCGCCAGCAGCCTTCAGACATTCACTAGCACAGATACGCAGTATTTT. It is translated as CASSLQTFTSTDTQYF.

The CDR3 nucleotides are TGTGCCACACTCCCCGGGACAGGGGTCTATGGCTACACCTTC. Amino acid sequence: CATLPGTGVYGYTF. This chain links TRBV10-3 with TRBJ1-2, with TRBD1 matching over 10 bases. CDR1 is ENHRY and CDR2 is SYGVKD in the germline V gene. This CDR3 contains 14 residues. Trimming at V came to 10 bases and at J to 4 bases, leaving 9 bases not matched to a gene.

The V gene is TRBV6-5, the J gene TRBJ1-6; possible D gene TRBD1, 5 bases. V lost 2 bases, J lost 7 bases, and 9 bases lay in between. Germline V gene sequence: CDR1 MNHEY, CDR2 SVGAGI. This CDR3 comprises 14 residues. In nucleotides, the CDR3 is TGTGCCAGCAGTTACGGGGCAGGGAATTCACCCCTCCACTTT. It specifies CASSYGAGNSPLHF.

The chain combines TRBV15 with TRBJ2-5, with D perhaps matching TRBD1 (6 bases). The V and J ends lost 4 bases and 7 bases respectively, with 19 bases between them. The CDR3 is made up of 15 amino acids. Germline loops: CDR1 LNHNV, CDR2 YYDKDF (reference sequence). Written as DNA, the CDR3 is TGTGCCACCAGCACCTTCCGGGACAAAAGCGGGACCCAGTACTTC. It encodes CATSTFRDKSGTQYF.

The chain carries TRBV15 and TRBJ2-1, with D possibly being TRBD2 (5 bases). This CDR3 contains 16 residues. Germline V gene sequence: CDR1 LNHNV, CDR2 YYDKDF (reference sequence). Trimming removed 1 base at V and 11 bases at J, with 21 bases between. DNA of the CDR3: TGTGCCACCAGCAGAGGGAGAGGCGGGTACGATAGGAAGCAGTTCTTC. It is translated as CATSRGRGGYDRKQFF.